This is a list of T cell receptor beta chains from one sample in a study of cytomegalovirus exposure and HLA in healthy donors. Profiling relied on immunoSEQ multiplex PCR, and the TCRdb table lists in-frame clones only, not all of them. Altogether approximately 150,000 clones are present, roughly 80% being singletons, with the ten largest covering 4.3%. Input material: PBMCs. The receptors originated from a man between 40 and 49 years old in good health and CMV-seronegative. Both conserved end residues are trimmed from each CDR3.

v_gene	CDR3aa
TRBV12-5	ASGLVPSGGASHYEQY
TRBV16	ASSQSREKLF
TRBV7-2	ASSPRSYEQY
TRBV7-7	ASSLGAGMGEEQY
TRBV10-3	ATVDRENSPLH
TRBV18	ASSPPDREWYDTQY
TRBV27	ASMAGAGGELF
TRBV12-5	ASGLGTGTFSGANVLT
TRBV28	ASSVGTGPNEKLF
TRBV11-2	ASSFSGSQRREQY
TRBV27	ASSPHTPSGNEQF
TRBV5-1	ASSLLASLQETQY
TRBV5-4	ASTSSLGTYNEQF
TRBV19	ASSIESAGGSYEQY
TRBV7-9	ASQRETTDTQY
TRBV11-2	ASSYPLAGVRTDTQY
TRBV19	ASSIAISSPLH
TRBV5-6	ASSLVGTRLSEQF
TRBV5-6	ASSFRGTSAYEQY
TRBV25-1	ASSADLDEQY
TRBV28	ASSGGQGIEQF
TRBV30	AWSVPVQYRFYEQY
TRBV19	ASRDREQKPLH
TRBV2	ASRDRVFEQY
TRBV7-3	ATPDRLQETQY
TRBV7-6	ASSLDPGYEQY
TRBV25-1	ASSAYISGGSTDTQY
TRBV19	ASSMGQARGYT
TRBV7-9	ASSNQAGTGANVLT
TRBV10-3	AISVLGNTEAF
TRBV11-3	ASSEGQLFTDTQY
TRBV19	ASTATGVNTGELF
TRBV13	ASSSRQHLSYNEQF
TRBV30	AWSVVGQGYGYT
TRBV15	ATSSAGPGNTIY
TRBV6-5	ASSVGQEGTEAF
TRBV9	ASSFRTGEGEKLF
TRBV2	ASRLGQGNGYT
TRBV30	AWRDLAHYT
TRBV30	AWSVAGGTTDTQY
TRBV2	ASRPTSGGYQETQY
TRBV19	ASSIQGPYEQY
TRBV10-1	ASSESILDGTDTQY
TRBV19	ASSRQGVSYNEQF
TRBV18	ASSLAGSNYEQY
TRBV5-1	ASSFTGTGETGELF
TRBV7-6	ASSLGTGASDTQY
TRBV2	ASCPRGGRLAGDVDTQY
TRBV29-1	SVEAGVSGYT